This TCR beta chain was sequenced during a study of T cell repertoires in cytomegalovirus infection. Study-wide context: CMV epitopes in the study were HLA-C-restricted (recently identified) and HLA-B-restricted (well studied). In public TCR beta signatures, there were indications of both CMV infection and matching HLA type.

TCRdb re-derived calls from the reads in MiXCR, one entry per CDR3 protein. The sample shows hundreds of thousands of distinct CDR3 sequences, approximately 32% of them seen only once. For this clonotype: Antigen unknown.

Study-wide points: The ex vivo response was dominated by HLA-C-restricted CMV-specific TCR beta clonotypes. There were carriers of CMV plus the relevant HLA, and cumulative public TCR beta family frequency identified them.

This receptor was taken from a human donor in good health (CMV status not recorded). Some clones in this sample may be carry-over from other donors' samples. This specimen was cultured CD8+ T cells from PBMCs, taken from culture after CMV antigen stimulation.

In nucleotides, the CDR3 is TGTGCCAGCAGTGAAGCGGCGGGGGGGCGAACCAAAAACATTCAGTACTTC. This sequence encodes CASSEAAGGRTKNIQYF. V is TRBV2 and J is TRBJ2-4; 9 bases align to TRBD2. This CDR3 comprises 17 residues. Germline CDR1 SNHLY, CDR2 FYNNEI. The V segment lost 0 bases and the J segment 2 bases; nucleotides outside the gene matches: 5.